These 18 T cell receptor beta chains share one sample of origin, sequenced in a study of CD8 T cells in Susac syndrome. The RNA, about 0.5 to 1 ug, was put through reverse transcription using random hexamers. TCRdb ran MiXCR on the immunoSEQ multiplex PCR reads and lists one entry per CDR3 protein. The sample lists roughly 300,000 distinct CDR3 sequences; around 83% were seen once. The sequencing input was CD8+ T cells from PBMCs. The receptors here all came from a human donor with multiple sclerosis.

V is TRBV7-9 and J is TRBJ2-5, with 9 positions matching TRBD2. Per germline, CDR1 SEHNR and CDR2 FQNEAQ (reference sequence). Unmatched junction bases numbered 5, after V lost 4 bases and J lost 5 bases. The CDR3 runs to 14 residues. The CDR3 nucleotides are TGTGCCAGCAGCTCTTCCAGCGGGAGGGAGACCCAGTACTTC. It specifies CASSSSSGRETQYF.

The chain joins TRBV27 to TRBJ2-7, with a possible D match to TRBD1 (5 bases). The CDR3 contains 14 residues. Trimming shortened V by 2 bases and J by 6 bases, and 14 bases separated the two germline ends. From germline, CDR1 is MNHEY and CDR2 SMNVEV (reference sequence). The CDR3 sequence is CASSLEGRAGEQYF. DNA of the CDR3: TGTGCCAGCAGTTTAGAAGGCAGGGCCGGCGAGCAGTACTTC.

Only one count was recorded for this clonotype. DNA of the CDR3: TGTGCCAGCAGCCCCAGTGGGGTGAATGAGCAGTTCTTC. Its protein product is CASSPSGVNEQFF. This chain joins TRBV27 and TRBJ2-1, with D hard to call. Germline CDR1 is MNHEY and CDR2 is SMNVEV (reference sequence). Trimming took 6 bases from V and 7 from J, leaving 13 bases between them. The CDR3 runs to 13 residues.

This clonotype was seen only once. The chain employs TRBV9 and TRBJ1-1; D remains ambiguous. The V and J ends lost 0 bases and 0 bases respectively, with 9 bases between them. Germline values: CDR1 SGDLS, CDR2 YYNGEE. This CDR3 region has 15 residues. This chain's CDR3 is CASSVEGSLNTEAFF. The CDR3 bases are TGTGCCAGCAGCGTAGAGGGCAGTTTGAACACTGAAGCTTTCTTT.

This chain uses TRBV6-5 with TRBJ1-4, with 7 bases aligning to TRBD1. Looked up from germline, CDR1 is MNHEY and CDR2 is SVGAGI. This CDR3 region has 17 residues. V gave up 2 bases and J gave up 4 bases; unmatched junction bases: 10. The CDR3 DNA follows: TGTGCCAGCAGTTACAAGCGGTGGGGACAGCTTAATGAAAAACTGTTTTTT. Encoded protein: CASSYKRWGQLNEKLFF.

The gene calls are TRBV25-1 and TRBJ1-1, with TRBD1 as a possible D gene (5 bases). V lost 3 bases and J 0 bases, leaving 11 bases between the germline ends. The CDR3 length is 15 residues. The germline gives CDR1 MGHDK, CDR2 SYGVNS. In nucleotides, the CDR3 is TGTGCCAGCAGTGATTGGGGGGATCTGAACACTGAAGCTTTCTTT. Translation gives CASSDWGDLNTEAFF.

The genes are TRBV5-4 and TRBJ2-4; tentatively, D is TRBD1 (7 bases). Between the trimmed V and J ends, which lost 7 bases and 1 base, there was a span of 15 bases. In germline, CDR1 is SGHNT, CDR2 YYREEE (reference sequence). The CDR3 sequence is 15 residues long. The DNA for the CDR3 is TGTGCCAGCCTTGACAGGGAGGCGGCCAAAAACATTCAGTACTTC. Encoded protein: CASLDREAAKNIQYF.

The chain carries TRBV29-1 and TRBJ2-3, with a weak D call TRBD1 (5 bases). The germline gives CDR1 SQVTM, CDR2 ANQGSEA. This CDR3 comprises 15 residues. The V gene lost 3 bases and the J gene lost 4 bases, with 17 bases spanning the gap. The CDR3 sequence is CSVEASGALADTQYF. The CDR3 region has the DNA TGCAGCGTTGAGGCTAGTGGGGCCCTGGCAGATACGCAGTATTTT.

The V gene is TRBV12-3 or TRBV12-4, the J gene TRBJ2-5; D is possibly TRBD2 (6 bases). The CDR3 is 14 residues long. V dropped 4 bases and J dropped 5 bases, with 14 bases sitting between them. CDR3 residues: CASSYGTSWETQYF. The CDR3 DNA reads TGTGCCAGCAGTTACGGGACTTCCTGGGAGACCCAGTACTTC.

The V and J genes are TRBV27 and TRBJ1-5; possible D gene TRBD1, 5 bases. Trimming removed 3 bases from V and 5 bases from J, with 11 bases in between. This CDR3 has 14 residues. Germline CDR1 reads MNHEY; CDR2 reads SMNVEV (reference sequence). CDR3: CASSFRDGDQPQHF. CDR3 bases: TGTGCCAGCAGTTTCCGGGACGGTGATCAGCCCCAGCATTTT.

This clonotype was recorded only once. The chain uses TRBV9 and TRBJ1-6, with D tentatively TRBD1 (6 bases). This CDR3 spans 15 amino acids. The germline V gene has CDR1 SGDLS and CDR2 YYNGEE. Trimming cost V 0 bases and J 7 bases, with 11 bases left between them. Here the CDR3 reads CASSVEGGSNSPLHF. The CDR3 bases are TGTGCCAGCAGCGTAGAGGGGGGCTCCAATTCACCCCTCCACTTT.

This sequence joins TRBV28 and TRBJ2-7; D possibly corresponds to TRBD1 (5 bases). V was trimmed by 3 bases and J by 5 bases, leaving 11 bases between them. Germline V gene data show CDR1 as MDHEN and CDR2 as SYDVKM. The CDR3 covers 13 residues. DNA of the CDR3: TGTGCCAGCAGTTTTCAGGGTATCCACGAGCAGTACTTC. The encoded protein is CASSFQGIHEQYF.

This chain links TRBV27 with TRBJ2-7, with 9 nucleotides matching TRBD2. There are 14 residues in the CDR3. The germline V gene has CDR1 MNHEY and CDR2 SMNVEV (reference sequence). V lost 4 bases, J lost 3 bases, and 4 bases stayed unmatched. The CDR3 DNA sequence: TGTGCCAGCAGTTCTAGCGGGGCTCTCTACGAGCAGTACTTC. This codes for CASSSSGALYEQYF.

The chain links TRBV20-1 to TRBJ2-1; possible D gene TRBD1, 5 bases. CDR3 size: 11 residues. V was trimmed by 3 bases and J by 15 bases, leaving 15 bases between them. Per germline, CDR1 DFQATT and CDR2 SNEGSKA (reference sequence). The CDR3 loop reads CSASWKGQGFF. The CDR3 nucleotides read TGCAGTGCTAGTTGGAAGGGGCAGGGGTTCTTC.

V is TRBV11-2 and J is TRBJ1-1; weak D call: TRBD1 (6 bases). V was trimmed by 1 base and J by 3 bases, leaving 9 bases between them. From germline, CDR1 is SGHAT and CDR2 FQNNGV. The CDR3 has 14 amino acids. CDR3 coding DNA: TGTGCCAGCAGCTTAGGCTACAGGGACACTGAAGCTTTCTTT. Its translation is CASSLGYRDTEAFF.

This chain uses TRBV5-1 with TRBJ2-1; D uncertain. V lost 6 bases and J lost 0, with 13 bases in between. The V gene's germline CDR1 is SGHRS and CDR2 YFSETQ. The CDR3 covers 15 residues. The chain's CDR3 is CASTPGFSSYNEQFF. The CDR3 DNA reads TGCGCCAGCACCCCCGGGTTTAGCTCCTACAATGAGCAGTTCTTC.

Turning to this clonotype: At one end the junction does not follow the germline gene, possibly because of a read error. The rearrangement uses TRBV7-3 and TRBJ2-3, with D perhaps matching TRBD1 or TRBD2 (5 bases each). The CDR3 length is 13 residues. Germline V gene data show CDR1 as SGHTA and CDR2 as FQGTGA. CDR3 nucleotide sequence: TGTGCCAGCAGCTCTGGGACCGCAGATATGCAGTATTTT. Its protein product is CASSSGTADMQYF.

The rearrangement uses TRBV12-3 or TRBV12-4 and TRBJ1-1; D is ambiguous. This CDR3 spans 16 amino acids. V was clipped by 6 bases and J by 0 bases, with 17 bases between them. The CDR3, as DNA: TGTGCCAGCAGCCCCTCGGCTGAACTCATGAACACTGAAGCTTTCTTT. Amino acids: CASSPSAELMNTEAFF.